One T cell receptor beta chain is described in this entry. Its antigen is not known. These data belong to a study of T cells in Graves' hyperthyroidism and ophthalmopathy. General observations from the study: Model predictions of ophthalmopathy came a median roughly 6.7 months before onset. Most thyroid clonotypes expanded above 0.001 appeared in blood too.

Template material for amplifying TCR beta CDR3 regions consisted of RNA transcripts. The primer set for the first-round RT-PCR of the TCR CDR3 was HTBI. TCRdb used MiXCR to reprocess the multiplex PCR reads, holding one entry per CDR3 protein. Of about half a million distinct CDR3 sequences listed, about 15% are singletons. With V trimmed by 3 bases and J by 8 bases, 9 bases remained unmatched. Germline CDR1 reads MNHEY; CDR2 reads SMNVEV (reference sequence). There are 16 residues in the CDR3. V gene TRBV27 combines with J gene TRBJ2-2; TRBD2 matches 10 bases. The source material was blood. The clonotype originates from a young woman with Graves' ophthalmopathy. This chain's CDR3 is CASSLALAGVGGELFF. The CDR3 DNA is TGTGCCAGCAGTTTGGCGCTAGCGGGAGTTGGGGGGGAGCTGTTTTTT.